The T cell receptor (beta chain) under discussion was sequenced for a study of cytomegalovirus exposure and HLA in healthy donors. Study-wide background: In a previous analysis, around 110 million unique TCR beta sequences were found from about 179 million T cells. Researchers found that about four fifths of 398 genotyped donors fell within the Caucasian-associated ancestry cluster. Points from the study as a whole: An apparent linkage of common viral pathogens to several of the most significant clusters emerged in a later analysis. A few V segments could not be told apart, such as TRBV6-2 and TRBV6-3, and were left out.

Per germline, CDR1 SNHLY and CDR2 FYNNEI. The CDR3 runs to 15 residues. Losses at the gene ends were 6 bases for V and 3 bases for J; bases not matched to a gene: 3. A word on this clone: Antigen specificity is unknown.

PCR was performed using 60 Vbeta and 13 Jbeta primers. Libraries were prepared by immunoSEQ multiplex PCR; TCRdb keeps only in-frame clonotypes and omits some of them. Among 140,000 to 150,000 clones, roughly 9.7% were seen once, and the ten largest hold 1.8%. Sequenced sample: PBMCs. This clonotype was sampled from a man between 50 and 59 years old in good health and CMV-seronegative. This sequence joins TRBV2 and TRBJ1-3; 12 bases match TRBD1. In DNA, the CDR3 is TGTGCCAGCAGGGGACAGGGGGCTATTGGAAACACCATATATTTT. This sequence encodes CASRGQGAIGNTIYF.